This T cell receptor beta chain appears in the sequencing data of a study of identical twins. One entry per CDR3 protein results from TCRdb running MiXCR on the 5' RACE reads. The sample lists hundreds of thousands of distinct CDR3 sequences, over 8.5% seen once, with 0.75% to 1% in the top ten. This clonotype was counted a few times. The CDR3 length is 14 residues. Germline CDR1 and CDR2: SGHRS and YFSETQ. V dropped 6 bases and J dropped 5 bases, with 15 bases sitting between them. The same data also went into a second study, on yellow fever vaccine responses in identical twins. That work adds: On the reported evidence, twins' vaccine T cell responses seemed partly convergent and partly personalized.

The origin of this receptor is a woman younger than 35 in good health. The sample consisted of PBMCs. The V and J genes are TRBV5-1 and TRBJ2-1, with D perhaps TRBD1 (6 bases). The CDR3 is CASTLGGVNNEQFF. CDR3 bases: TGCGCCAGCACCCTAGGGGGAGTCAACAATGAGCAGTTCTTC.